These 29 T cell receptor beta chains were sequenced from one sample in a study of blood T cell repertoires in COVID-19. Some clones are missing from TCRdb's copy, which holds only in-frame ones; the method was immunoSEQ multiplex PCR. The data show about 120,000 clones, under 90% seen once. Sequencing was carried out using peripheral blood. Source of these receptors: a man aged 55 to 70 with acute or convalescent COVID-19.

To note about this clone: The same CDR3 also results from other DNA sequences found in this sample. The chain couples TRBV6-6 to TRBJ2-1, with TRBD2 matching over 12 bases. Trimming removed 4 bases from V and 6 bases from J; junction bases left unmatched: 4. Looked up from germline, CDR1 is MNHNY and CDR2 is SVGAGI (reference sequence). The CDR3 is made up of 15 amino acids. The CDR3 sequence: CASSLPGLAGNEQFF. The CDR3 region has the DNA TGTGCCAGCAGTTTACCGGGACTAGCGGGCAATGAGCAGTTCTTC.

For the CDR3, the DNA is TGCGCCAGCAGCTTCAGTTTTCCGTACCAAGAGACCCAGTACTTC. Translation: CASSFSFPYQETQYF. This chain uses TRBV5-1 with TRBJ2-5; unclear D gene. With 2 bases removed from V and 0 bases from J, the gap between germline ends came to 11 bases. This CDR3 is 15 amino acids long. Germline values: CDR1 SGHRS, CDR2 YFSETQ.

The chain recombines TRBV5-1 with TRBJ2-7; D possibly corresponds to TRBD2 (5 bases). V dropped 4 bases and J dropped 6 bases, with 17 bases sitting between them. Germline assignment: CDR1 SGHRS and CDR2 YFSETQ. The CDR3 is 14 amino acids. The chain's CDR3 is CASSVELGTSEQYF. CDR3 bases: TGCGCCAGCAGCGTTGAACTAGGAACCAGCGAGCAGTACTTC.

V usage is TRBV4-3 and J usage is TRBJ2-6, with 7 nucleotides matching TRBD1. Germline CDR1 reads LGHNA; CDR2 reads YSLEER. V lost 3 bases, J lost 1 base, and 9 bases stayed unmatched. The CDR3 loop spans 18 amino acids. CDR3 sequence reads: CASSHRRDSQSGANVLTF. The CDR3, as DNA: TGCGCCAGCAGCCACCGAAGGGACAGCCAATCTGGGGCCAACGTCCTGACTTTC.

The chain combines TRBV9 with TRBJ2-7; 11 positions agree with TRBD2. From germline, CDR1 is SGDLS and CDR2 YYNGEE. This CDR3 has 16 amino acids. After removal of 4 bases from V and 0 bases from J, the junction contained 6 bases not matched to a gene. The CDR3 region has the DNA TGTGCCAGCAGCATTGGGACTAGCGGAGCCTCCTACGAGCAGTACTTC. This encodes CASSIGTSGASYEQYF.

This rearrangement joins TRBV28 to TRBJ2-3, with D perhaps matching TRBD1 (8 bases). V was clipped by 2 bases and J by 6 bases, with 12 bases between them. Germline CDR1 MDHEN, CDR2 SYDVKM. There are 14 residues in the CDR3. The CDR3, as DNA: TGTGCCAGCAGTTTAACAGGGGGAGGGGATACGCAGTATTTT. Translated: CASSLTGGGDTQYF.

The V gene is TRBV5-1, the J gene TRBJ2-7; 10 nucleotides align to TRBD1. This CDR3 spans 14 amino acids. Trimming at V came to 0 bases and at J to 4 bases, leaving 1 base not matched to a gene. CDR1 and CDR2 from the germline V gene are SGHRS and YFSETQ. The CDR3 DNA reads as TGCGCCAGCAGCTTGGGGGACAGGGGTTACGAGCAGTACTTC. Protein product: CASSLGDRGYEQYF.

The chain uses TRBV10-3 and TRBJ2-3; 11 bases align to TRBD1. The germline gives CDR1 ENHRY, CDR2 SYGVKD. The CDR3 length is 14 residues. With V trimmed by 10 bases and J by 4 bases, 7 bases remained unmatched. CDR3: CANSGTGGADTQYF. CDR3 coding DNA: TGTGCCAACTCCGGGACAGGGGGGGCAGATACGCAGTATTTT.

This chain uses TRBV27 with TRBJ2-1; D may be TRBD1 (6 bases). The germline V gene has CDR1 MNHEY and CDR2 SMNVEV (reference sequence). The CDR3 runs to 15 residues. The germline V and J ends were trimmed by 2 bases and 4 bases, with 12 bases remaining between them. CDR3 region: CASSLSQGLYNEQFF. In DNA, the CDR3 is TGTGCCAGCAGTTTAAGTCAGGGGCTATACAATGAGCAGTTCTTC.

This clone came up once. The gene calls are TRBV10-3 and TRBJ2-7, with D perhaps matching TRBD2 (6 bases). Germline loops: CDR1 ENHRY, CDR2 SYGVKD. V was pared by 0 bases and J by 6 bases, with 9 bases between. This CDR3 has 13 residues. CDR3 sequence: CAISESMGGEQYF. CDR3 DNA: TGTGCCATCAGTGAGTCGATGGGAGGCGAGCAGTACTTC.

In this sample, this clone turned up once. V gene TRBV28 combines with J gene TRBJ1-5; the D gene is possibly TRBD1 (5 bases). The ends were cut back, 6 bases at V and 1 base at J, with 13 bases in the middle. From germline, CDR1 is MDHEN and CDR2 SYDVKM. The CDR3 is made up of 15 amino acids. The CDR3 spells CASSPLGGSNQPQHF. As DNA, the CDR3 is TGTGCCAGCAGCCCCCTTGGGGGGAGCAATCAGCCCCAGCATTTT.

The chain is built from TRBV6-2 or TRBV6-3 and TRBJ1-4; D unresolved. Deletions cut 5 bases from V and 1 base from J, with 8 bases between. CDR1 and CDR2 from the germline V gene are MNHEY and SVGEGT. This CDR3 is 14 amino acids long. The CDR3, as DNA: TGTGCCAGCAGTCCGTCCGTAACTAATGAAAAACTGTTTTTT. Encoded protein: CASSPSVTNEKLFF.

The chain links TRBV4-2 to TRBJ2-3, with 9 bases lining up with TRBD1. This CDR3 contains 15 residues. V was pared by 2 bases and J by 4 bases, with 4 bases of the junction left unmatched. Germline V gene lookup returns CDR1 LGHNA and CDR2 YNFKEQ. CDR3: CASSQWDRAADTQYF. The CDR3 region has the DNA TGTGCCAGCAGCCAATGGGACAGGGCGGCAGATACGCAGTATTTT.

The chain has TRBV2 and TRBJ2-3; 8 bases line up with TRBD2. V shed 7 bases and J 0 bases; nucleotides not matched to a gene: 15. Looked up from germline, CDR1 is SNHLY and CDR2 is FYNNEI. CDR3 size: 18 residues. The CDR3 spells CASTGPAGDDESTDTQYF. CDR3 DNA: TGTGCCAGCACTGGGCCAGCGGGAGACGATGAAAGCACAGATACGCAGTATTTT. Full variable domain (remainder filled in from reference TRBV2 and TRBJ2-3): EPEVTQTPSHQVTQMGQEVILRCVPISNHLYFYWYRQILGQKVEFLVSFYNNEISEKSEIFDDQFSVERPDGSNFTLKIRSTKLEDSAMYFCASTGPAGDDESTDTQYFGPGTRLTVL.

This chain uses TRBV3-1 (or the pseudogene TRBV3-2) with TRBJ2-1, with 7 bases aligning to TRBD2. CDR1 LGHDT and CDR2 YNNKEL come from the germline V gene (reference sequence). The CDR3 spans 15 residues. J lost 3 bases, V lost 4 bases, and 6 bases had no gene match. CDR3: CASSPVAGSYNEQFF. CDR3 coding DNA: TGTGCCAGCAGCCCGGTAGCGGGCAGCTACAATGAGCAGTTCTTC.

For this clone: Distinct nucleotide sequences in the sample also encode this CDR3. The genes are TRBV28 and TRBJ2-7; TRBD1 matches at 11 bases. Unmatched junction bases numbered 4, after V lost 4 bases and J lost 2 bases. CDR3 length: 15 amino acids. In germline, CDR1 is MDHEN, CDR2 SYDVKM. In DNA, the CDR3 is TGTGCCAGCAGTTCCCCGGGACAGGGGGCCTACGAGCAGTACTTC. Encoded protein: CASSSPGQGAYEQYF.

The chain combines TRBV28 with TRBJ1-5; D possibly corresponds to TRBD1 (6 bases). This CDR3 is built from 14 residues. V dropped 2 bases and J dropped 5 bases, with 10 bases sitting between them. The germline V gene has CDR1 MDHEN and CDR2 SYDVKM. DNA of the CDR3: TGTGCCAGCAGTTTAGGCAGGGGTGATCAGCCCCAGCATTTT. Translated, it gives CASSLGRGDQPQHF. Full variable domain (outside the CDR3, taken from reference TRBV28 and TRBJ1-5): DVKVTQSSRYLVKRTGEKVFLECVQDMDHENMFWYRQDPGLGLRLIYFSYDVKMKEKGDIPEGYSVSREKKERFSLILESASTNQTSMYLCASSLGRGDQPQHFGDGTRLSIL.

The rearrangement joins TRBV30 to TRBJ2-4, with TRBD1 matching over 9 bases. This CDR3 is 16 amino acids long. After removal of 0 bases from V and 2 bases from J, the junction contained 5 bases not matched to a gene. Germline CDR1 is GTSNPN and CDR2 is SVGIG (reference sequence). Written as DNA, the CDR3 is TGTGCCTGGAGTGTATCCGGGACAGGGTCCAAAAACATTCAGTACTTC. Residues: CAWSVSGTGSKNIQYF.

V usage is TRBV7-9 and J usage is TRBJ2-7; 8 bases map to TRBD1. The CDR3 has 14 residues. V was pared by 4 bases and J by 2 bases, with 4 bases of the junction left unmatched. Per germline, CDR1 SEHNR and CDR2 FQNEAQ (reference sequence). The CDR3 nucleotides read TGTGCCAGCAGCTCGGACAGGGCTCCCTACGAGCAGTACTTC. Protein product: CASSSDRAPYEQYF.

The V and J genes are TRBV19 and TRBJ2-1; D is unclear. CDR1 is LNHDA and CDR2 is SQIVND in the germline V gene (reference sequence). The CDR3 runs 13 residues. V was shortened by 7 bases and J by 3 bases, with 10 bases between the two germline ends. The CDR3 DNA reads TGTGCCAGTAAAGCCCGCGGCTACAATGAGCAGTTCTTC. It encodes CASKARGYNEQFF.

The chain combines TRBV5-1 with TRBJ2-2, with D possibly being TRBD2 (7 bases). Germline CDR1 reads SGHRS; CDR2 reads YFSETQ. The CDR3 length is 17 residues. Trimming took 3 bases from V and 1 from J, leaving 16 bases between them. CDR3 coding DNA: TGCGCCAGCAGCTCCATGACCGGGGGGCAGAACACCGGGGAGCTGTTTTTT. Translating it yields CASSSMTGGQNTGELFF.

This chain joins TRBV15 and TRBJ2-7, with D maybe TRBD1 (5 bases). Trimming left V 3 bases short and J 2 bases short, with 11 bases between. This CDR3 region has 14 residues. From germline, CDR1 is LNHNV and CDR2 YYDKDF (reference sequence). The CDR3 region is CATSSLQDPYEQYF. The DNA for the CDR3 is TGTGCCACCAGCAGCCTACAGGACCCCTACGAGCAGTACTTC.

The chain's CDR3 is CASSQGQGNEQFF. The CDR3, as DNA: TGCGCCAGCAGCCAGGGACAAGGCAATGAGCAGTTCTTC. This chain uses TRBV5-1 with TRBJ2-1; possibly TRBD1 for D (6 bases). V lost 4 bases to trimming and J lost 6 bases, with 11 bases between them. The CDR3 is 13 residues long. The V gene's germline CDR1 is SGHRS and CDR2 YFSETQ. The full variable domain, its missing parts supplied by reference TRBV5-1 and TRBJ2-1, is KAGVTQTPRYLIKTRGQQVTLSCSPISGHRSVSWYQQTPGQGLQFLFEYFSETQRNKGNFPGRFSGRQFSNSRSEMNVSTLELGDSALYLCASSQGQGNEQFFGPGTRLTVL.

The chain is built from TRBV11-1 and TRBJ2-1; 11 nucleotides agree with TRBD1. With 5 bases clipped from V and 6 bases from J, the junction kept 6 bases outside the gene matches. The CDR3 has 15 amino acids. Germline CDR1 SGHAT, CDR2 FQDESV (reference sequence). The DNA for the CDR3 is TGTGCCAGCAGCCCCCGGGACAGGGGGAGCAATGAGCAGTTCTTC. This sequence encodes CASSPRDRGSNEQFF.

The chain recombines TRBV19 with TRBJ2-1, with D perhaps matching TRBD2 (5 bases). Germline V CDR1 and CDR2: LNHDA, SQIVND (reference sequence). V was shortened by 1 base and J by 8 bases, with 12 bases between the two germline ends. CDR3 length: 14 amino acids. CDR3 sequence reads: CASSIGRGTHEQFF. CDR3 nucleotide sequence: TGTGCCAGTAGTATAGGCCGGGGAACCCATGAGCAGTTCTTC.

The chain joins TRBV6-6 to TRBJ2-1; perhaps TRBD2 as D (6 bases). Germline CDR1 is MNHNY and CDR2 is SVGAGI (reference sequence). The CDR3 is 14 amino acids. The V end was cut by 0 bases, the J end by 3 bases, with 6 bases between. The CDR3 sequence: CASSYSGLYNEQFF. The CDR3 DNA follows: TGTGCCAGCAGTTACTCGGGACTCTACAATGAGCAGTTCTTC.

The rearrangement joins TRBV14 to TRBJ1-4, with D perhaps matching TRBD1 (5 bases). The CDR3 consists of 15 residues. From germline, CDR1 is SGHDN and CDR2 FVKESK. V was cut by 4 bases and J by 6 bases, with 15 bases left in between. The CDR3 protein is CASSLRTGGDEKLFF. DNA for the CDR3: TGTGCCAGCAGCCTTCGGACGGGGGGGGATGAAAAACTGTTTTTT.

Only a few counts were recorded for this clone. The chain couples TRBV9 to TRBJ1-1, with D unresolved. The CDR3 sequence is 15 residues long. The germline gives CDR1 SGDLS, CDR2 YYNGEE. Trimming took 0 bases from V and 3 from J, leaving 12 bases between them. Here the CDR3 reads CASSVESEAYTEAFF. The CDR3, as DNA: TGTGCCAGCAGCGTAGAATCCGAGGCATACACTGAAGCTTTCTTT. Drawing the rest from reference TRBV9 and TRBJ1-1, the complete variable domain is DSGVTQTPKHLITATGQRVTLRCSPRSGDLSVYWYQQSLDQGLQFLIQYYNGEERAKGNILERFSAQQFPDLHSELNLSSLELGDSALYFCASSVESEAYTEAFFGQGTRLTVV.

The chain is built from TRBV28 and TRBJ2-1, with 7 bases matching TRBD1. CDR3 size: 15 residues. Germline V gene data show CDR1 as MDHEN and CDR2 as SYDVKM. V lost 5 bases, J lost 4 bases, and 8 bases stayed unmatched. Written as DNA, the CDR3 is TGTGCCAGCAGTAGGGCCGACAGGGTTTACAATGAGCAGTTCTTC. The encoded protein is CASSRADRVYNEQFF.